The rows below give T cell receptor beta chains drawn from one sample of a study of T cells in localized non-small cell lung cancer. Data came from immunoSEQ multiplex PCR; TCRdb stores just in-frame clones and leaves some out. Seen here are 38,000 or so clones, 75% to 90% observed once, and the top ten hold around 5.6%. The sequencing here drew on peripheral blood mononuclear cells, taken before any cancer treatment. The receptors derive from a male donor at least 60 years old with stage II lung adenocarcinoma. Each CDR3 is given with its conserved first and last residue. The order of the fields is CDR3 DNA, CDR3 protein, clone size, V gene, D gene, J gene. D genes are given only for firm matches. Size tells how often a clone was seen (once, few, many) or the class of an expanded clone, and some rows leave it out.

cdr3_nt: TGTGCCAGCTCACAAGGACAGGGCGGGGAGACCCAGTACTTC
cdr3_aa: CASSQGQGGETQYF
clone_size: few
v_call: TRBV18
d_call: TRBD1
j_call: TRBJ2-5

cdr3_nt: TGCGCCAGCAGCTCCCACAGCGGTACCGATTCGCCCCTCCACTTT
cdr3_aa: CASSSHSGTDSPLHF
clone_size: -
v_call: TRBV5-1
d_call: -
j_call: TRBJ1-6

cdr3_nt: TGTGCCAGCAGCTTAGAGATACCAGGAAACACCATATATTTT
cdr3_aa: CASSLEIPGNTIYF
clone_size: once
v_call: TRBV7-2
d_call: -
j_call: TRBJ1-3

cdr3_nt: TGTGCCAGCAATCCGCCAGGGACAGACGAGCAGTACTTC
cdr3_aa: CASNPPGTDEQYF
clone_size: once
v_call: TRBV6-6
d_call: TRBD1
j_call: TRBJ2-7

cdr3_nt: TGTGCCAGCACGTCGTGGGGGGAGCGGGATACGCAGTATTTT
cdr3_aa: CASTSWGERDTQYF
clone_size: medium-sized
v_call: TRBV6-5
d_call: -
j_call: TRBJ2-3

cdr3_nt: TGTGCCGGAAGGGGACTAGCCGCTTACGAGCAGTACTTC
cdr3_aa: CAGRGLAAYEQYF
clone_size: -
v_call: TRBV2
d_call: TRBD2
j_call: TRBJ2-7

cdr3_nt: TGTGCCATCAGTCGACAGAGCGGGACTACGGTCTACGAGCAGTACTTC
cdr3_aa: CAISRQSGTTVYEQYF
clone_size: -
v_call: TRBV10-3
d_call: TRBD2
j_call: TRBJ2-7

cdr3_nt: TGTGCCAGTAGTCCAGGACAGGCCACCGCGAACACCGGGGAGCTGTTTTTT
cdr3_aa: CASSPGQATANTGELFF
clone_size: -
v_call: TRBV19
d_call: TRBD1
j_call: TRBJ2-2

cdr3_nt: TGTGCCAGCAGCCTAAGTAGGGGAGCTTTCTTT
cdr3_aa: CASSLSRGAFF
clone_size: -
v_call: TRBV2
d_call: -
j_call: TRBJ1-1

cdr3_nt: TGTGCCAGTAGTATATCGTGGGGAGAGGCCCAGTACTTC
cdr3_aa: CASSISWGEAQYF
clone_size: -
v_call: TRBV19
d_call: -
j_call: TRBJ2-5

cdr3_nt: TGTGCCAGCAGCCGACCGACGGTCGTTCCTTCGGCTTTCTTT
cdr3_aa: CASSRPTVVPSAFF
clone_size: -
v_call: TRBV7-2
d_call: -
j_call: TRBJ1-1

cdr3_nt: TGTGCCAGCAGCTTGCAGGGGGCAACCGGGGAGCTGTTTTTT
cdr3_aa: CASSLQGATGELFF
clone_size: once
v_call: TRBV5-8
d_call: TRBD1
j_call: TRBJ2-2

cdr3_nt: TGTGCCAGCAGTTTCAGGGGGCCTTCCTACGAGCAGTACTTC
cdr3_aa: CASSFRGPSYEQYF
clone_size: -
v_call: TRBV28
d_call: TRBD1
j_call: TRBJ2-7

cdr3_nt: TGTGCCAGCAGCTTGGTTGGGGAATCGGGACGAGATGGCTACACCTTC
cdr3_aa: CASSLVGESGRDGYTF
clone_size: -
v_call: TRBV7-9
d_call: -
j_call: TRBJ1-2

cdr3_nt: TGTGCCAGCAGTTACTCAAGGACAGGGGGCCTTACTGAAGCTTTCTTT
cdr3_aa: CASSYSRTGGLTEAFF
clone_size: -
v_call: TRBV6-5
d_call: TRBD1
j_call: TRBJ1-1

cdr3_nt: TGTGCCAGCAGCACATCCGGGACCCAGAGGAGCTATGGCTACACCTTC
cdr3_aa: CASSTSGTQRSYGYTF
clone_size: -
v_call: TRBV5-5
d_call: -
j_call: TRBJ1-2

cdr3_nt: TGTGCCAGCTCCTGGGGACAGAACACTGAAGCTTTCTTT
cdr3_aa: CASSWGQNTEAFF
clone_size: medium-sized
v_call: TRBV6-1
d_call: -
j_call: TRBJ1-1

cdr3_nt: TGTGCCAGCTCCCCCAGGGGGCTGAGTACAGATACGCAGTATTTT
cdr3_aa: CASSPRGLSTDTQYF
clone_size: -
v_call: TRBV18
d_call: TRBD1
j_call: TRBJ2-3

cdr3_nt: TGTGCCAGCAGCGCACAGGGTGCAGAGACCCAGTACTTC
cdr3_aa: CASSAQGAETQYF
clone_size: -
v_call: TRBV7-8
d_call: -
j_call: TRBJ2-5

cdr3_nt: TGTGCCAGCAGTGAATGGTACCTTGGCTCCTACAATGAGCAGTTCTTC
cdr3_aa: CASSEWYLGSYNEQFF
clone_size: -
v_call: TRBV6-1
d_call: -
j_call: TRBJ2-1

cdr3_nt: TGTGCCAGCAGTGAAGGAGGGGGTTTGAGGGAGGCCTTAGATACGCAGTATTTT
cdr3_aa: CASSEGGGLREALDTQYF
clone_size: -
v_call: TRBV6-1
d_call: -
j_call: TRBJ2-3

cdr3_nt: TGTGCCAGTAGTCCCCGGACAGGAGTAAACAATCAGCCCCAGCATTTT
cdr3_aa: CASSPRTGVNNQPQHF
clone_size: -
v_call: TRBV19
d_call: TRBD1
j_call: TRBJ1-5

cdr3_nt: TGTGCCAGCAGTTTACTGTATGCAACTAATGAAAAACTGTTTTTT
cdr3_aa: CASSLLYATNEKLFF
clone_size: -
v_call: TRBV27
d_call: -
j_call: TRBJ1-4

cdr3_nt: TGTGCCAGCAGCGCTAAGGGACATAGCACAGATACGCAGTATTTT
cdr3_aa: CASSAKGHSTDTQYF
clone_size: -
v_call: TRBV6-5
d_call: -
j_call: TRBJ2-3

cdr3_nt: TGTGCCAGCAGCAGGGAGGGAAGGGGGCTCAATTCACCCCTCCACTTT
cdr3_aa: CASSREGRGLNSPLHF
clone_size: -
v_call: TRBV7-3
d_call: TRBD1
j_call: TRBJ1-6

cdr3_nt: TGTGCCAGCAGCTTTTTTACAGGCAGCACAGATACGCAGTATTTT
cdr3_aa: CASSFFTGSTDTQYF
clone_size: -
v_call: TRBV7-9
d_call: -
j_call: TRBJ2-3

cdr3_nt: TGTGCCAGCAGCTCCTCCCGGGCAGGGCCAGATACGCAGTATTTT
cdr3_aa: CASSSSRAGPDTQYF
clone_size: -
v_call: TRBV5-4
d_call: -
j_call: TRBJ2-3

cdr3_nt: TGTGCCAGCAGTGAGGAGGGGGGCCAGCCCCAGCATTTT
cdr3_aa: CASSEEGGQPQHF
clone_size: few
v_call: TRBV2
d_call: -
j_call: TRBJ1-5

cdr3_nt: TGTGCCAGCAGCCCTTCCTTGCGCACAGATACGCAGTATTTT
cdr3_aa: CASSPSLRTDTQYF
clone_size: -
v_call: TRBV7-9
d_call: -
j_call: TRBJ2-3

cdr3_nt: TGTGCCAGCAGCCCTCCGCCCAGGGACAGCAATCAGCCCCAGCATTTT
cdr3_aa: CASSPPPRDSNQPQHF
clone_size: -
v_call: TRBV28
d_call: -
j_call: TRBJ1-5

cdr3_nt: TGTGCCAGCAGCCAAGGACTAGGTTTGGCGCAGTATTTT
cdr3_aa: CASSQGLGLAQYF
clone_size: -
v_call: TRBV14
d_call: -
j_call: TRBJ2-3

cdr3_nt: TGTGCCAGCAGCTTACAAGAGACCCAGTACTTC
cdr3_aa: CASSLQETQYF
clone_size: -
v_call: TRBV7-2
d_call: -
j_call: TRBJ2-5

cdr3_nt: TGTGCCAGCAGCTTACGGGAGTCGGGTCAGCCCCAGCATTTT
cdr3_aa: CASSLRESGQPQHF
clone_size: -
v_call: TRBV7-2
d_call: -
j_call: TRBJ1-5

cdr3_nt: TGTGCCAGCAGCTTAGACGCGGGCACAGATACGCAGTATTTT
cdr3_aa: CASSLDAGTDTQYF
clone_size: -
v_call: TRBV7-2
d_call: -
j_call: TRBJ2-3

cdr3_nt: TGTGCCAGCAGCTTGAACCGGGCAGGGGTCTATGGCTACACCTTC
cdr3_aa: CASSLNRAGVYGYTF
clone_size: -
v_call: TRBV5-4
d_call: -
j_call: TRBJ1-2

cdr3_nt: TGTGCCAGCAGGCCCGGAACGAACACCGGGGAGCTGTTTTTT
cdr3_aa: CASRPGTNTGELFF
clone_size: -
v_call: TRBV6-5
d_call: -
j_call: TRBJ2-2

cdr3_nt: TGTGCCAGCAGTTCTCGGTCCGGAATTGAAGCTTTCTTT
cdr3_aa: CASSSRSGIEAFF
clone_size: -
v_call: TRBV28
d_call: -
j_call: TRBJ1-1

cdr3_nt: TGTGCCAGCAGCCCCGATCGGACTGCCAACCCCCAGCATTTT
cdr3_aa: CASSPDRTANPQHF
clone_size: -
v_call: TRBV11-2
d_call: -
j_call: TRBJ1-5

cdr3_nt: TGTGCCGTGAACATCGGGAGCGGGGAGCTGTTTTTT
cdr3_aa: CAVNIGSGELFF
clone_size: -
v_call: TRBV30
d_call: -
j_call: TRBJ2-2